This T cell receptor (beta chain) is drawn from a study of control samples from healthy donors and cancer patients. Only in-frame clones appear in the TCRdb table, and some are missing; sequencing was by immunoSEQ multiplex PCR. This sample has tens of thousands of clones, with over 90% found just once. The receptor was derived from a woman aged 25 to 45 in good health. Sequences were obtained from blood.

The CDR3: CASSTEQGLGNTIYF. CDR3 in DNA: TGTGCCAGCAGCACCGAACAGGGGTTGGGAAACACCATATATTTT. The genes are TRBV9 and TRBJ1-3, with 7 nucleotides matching TRBD1. Germline lookup yields CDR1 SGDLS and CDR2 YYNGEE. Trimming at V came to 4 bases and at J to 4 bases, leaving 8 bases not matched to a gene. The CDR3 loop spans 15 amino acids.